These 5 T cell receptor beta chains share one sample of origin, sequenced in a study of T cell repertoires in cytomegalovirus infection. TCRdb reprocessed the reads via MiXCR and lists one record per CDR3 protein. The table records around 350,000 distinct CDR3 sequences, 15% to 20% of them present only once. The sequenced sample was PBMCs. These receptors were collected from a human donor in good health (CMV status not recorded). Some clones in this sample may be carry-over from other donors' samples.

The V and J genes are TRBV10-3 and TRBJ2-1; 9 nucleotides line up with TRBD2. The germline V gene encodes CDR1 ENHRY and CDR2 SYGVKD. With V trimmed by 10 bases and J by 4 bases, 5 bases remained unmatched. CDR3 size: 13 residues. The CDR3, as DNA: TGTGCCACCACTAGCGGGCCTTACAATGAGCAGTTCTTC. Translation: CATTSGPYNEQFF.

The V gene is TRBV2, the J gene TRBJ1-1; no clear D. V lost 3 bases and J 0 bases, leaving 8 bases between the germline ends. The CDR3 has 14 residues. Germline CDR1 SNHLY, CDR2 FYNNEI. CDR3 residues: CASSDSALNTEAFF. Written as DNA, the CDR3 is TGTGCCAGCAGTGATTCGGCCCTGAACACTGAAGCTTTCTTT.

The V and J genes are TRBV11-2 and TRBJ2-1, with unresolved D. Germline CDR1 and CDR2: SGHAT and FQNNGV. With 2 bases removed from V and 7 bases from J, the gap between germline ends came to 9 bases. The CDR3 totals 13 residues. The CDR3 nucleotides read TGTGCCAGCAGCTTACAACGCTGGAATGAGCAGTTCTTC. Translation gives CASSLQRWNEQFF.

This clonotype was picked up many times. The J gene is TRBJ2-5, the V gene TRBV7-8; D ambiguous. Germline CDR1 is SGHVS and CDR2 is FQNEAQ. Trimming removed 0 bases from V and 2 bases from J, with 7 bases in between. The length of the CDR3 is 14 residues. CDR3 nucleotides: TGTGCCAGCAGCTTAGCGTCCCCACAAGAGACCCAGTACTTC. This codes for CASSLASPQETQYF.

This clonotype was counted many times. The CDR3 region is CASTWTGTSSGSPLHF. In nucleotides, the CDR3 is TGTGCCAGCACTTGGACAGGGACCTCCTCTGGCTCACCCCTCCACTTT. The gene calls are TRBV28 and TRBJ1-6; 8 bases match TRBD1. The V gene's germline CDR1 is MDHEN and CDR2 SYDVKM. This CDR3 is 16 amino acids long. With V trimmed by 7 bases and J by 10 bases, 15 bases remained unmatched.